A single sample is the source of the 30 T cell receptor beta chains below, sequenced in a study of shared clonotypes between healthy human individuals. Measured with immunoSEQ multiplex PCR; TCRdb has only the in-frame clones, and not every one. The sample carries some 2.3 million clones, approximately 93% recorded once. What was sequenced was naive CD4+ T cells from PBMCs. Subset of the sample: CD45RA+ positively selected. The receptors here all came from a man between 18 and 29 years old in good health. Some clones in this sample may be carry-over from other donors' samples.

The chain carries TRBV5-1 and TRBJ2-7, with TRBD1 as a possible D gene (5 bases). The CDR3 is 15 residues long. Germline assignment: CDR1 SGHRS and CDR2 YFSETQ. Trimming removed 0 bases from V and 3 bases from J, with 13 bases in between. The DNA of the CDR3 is TGCGCCAGCAGCTTGGCCGGGTCAGGGAACTACGAGCAGTACTTC. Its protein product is CASSLAGSGNYEQYF.

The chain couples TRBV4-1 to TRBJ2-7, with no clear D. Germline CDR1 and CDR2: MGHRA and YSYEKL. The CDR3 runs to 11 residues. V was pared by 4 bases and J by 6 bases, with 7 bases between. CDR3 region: CASSLRAEQYF. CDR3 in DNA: TGCGCCAGCAGCCTTAGGGCCGAGCAGTACTTC.

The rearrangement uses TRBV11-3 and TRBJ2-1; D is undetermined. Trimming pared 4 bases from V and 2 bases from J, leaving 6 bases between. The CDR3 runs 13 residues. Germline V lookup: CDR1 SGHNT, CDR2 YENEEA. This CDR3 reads CASSSRPYNEQFF. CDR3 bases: TGTGCCAGCAGCTCCCGACCCTACAATGAGCAGTTCTTC.

For the CDR3, the DNA is TGTGCCAGCAGCTTAGGTAAGGCTGGGGCGCCGGCATCTAGCACTGAAGCTTTCTTT. This codes for CASSLGKAGAPASSTEAFF. The chain is built from TRBV13 and TRBJ1-1; D may be TRBD1 (5 bases). The CDR3 sequence is 19 residues long. Germline V CDR1 and CDR2: PRHDT, FYEKMQ (reference sequence). Trimming cost V 0 bases and J 4 bases, with 24 bases left between them. The complete variable domain, with remaining parts taken from reference TRBV13 and TRBJ1-1, reads AAGVIQSPRHLIKEKRETATLKCYPIPRHDTVYWYQQGPGQDPQFLISFYEKMQSDKGSIPDRFSAQQFSDYHSELNMSSLELGDSALYFCASSLGKAGAPASSTEAFFGQGTRLTVV.

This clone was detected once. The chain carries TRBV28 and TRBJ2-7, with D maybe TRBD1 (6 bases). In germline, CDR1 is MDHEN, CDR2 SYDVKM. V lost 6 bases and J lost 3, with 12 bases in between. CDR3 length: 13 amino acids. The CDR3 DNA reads TGTGCCAGCAGCCAGGGGATGATCTACGAGCAGTACTTC. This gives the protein CASSQGMIYEQYF.

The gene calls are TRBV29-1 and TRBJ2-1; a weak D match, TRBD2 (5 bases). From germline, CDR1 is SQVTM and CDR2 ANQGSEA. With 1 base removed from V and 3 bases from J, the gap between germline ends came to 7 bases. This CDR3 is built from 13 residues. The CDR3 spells CSVEGRDYNEQFF. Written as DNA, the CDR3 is TGCAGCGTTGAAGGACGGGACTACAATGAGCAGTTCTTC.

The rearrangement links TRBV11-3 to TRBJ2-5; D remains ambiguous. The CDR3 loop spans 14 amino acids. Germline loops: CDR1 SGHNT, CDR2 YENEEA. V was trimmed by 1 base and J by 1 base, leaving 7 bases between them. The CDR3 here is CASSLGALQETQYF. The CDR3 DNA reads TGTGCCAGCAGCTTAGGGGCCCTCCAAGAGACCCAGTACTTC.

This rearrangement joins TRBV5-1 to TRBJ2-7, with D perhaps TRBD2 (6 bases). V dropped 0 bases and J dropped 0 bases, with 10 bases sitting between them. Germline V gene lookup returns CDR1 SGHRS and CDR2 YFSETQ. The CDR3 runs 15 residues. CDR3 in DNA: TGCGCCAGCAGCTTGGGGATAGCGGACTCCTACGAGCAGTACTTC. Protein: CASSLGIADSYEQYF.

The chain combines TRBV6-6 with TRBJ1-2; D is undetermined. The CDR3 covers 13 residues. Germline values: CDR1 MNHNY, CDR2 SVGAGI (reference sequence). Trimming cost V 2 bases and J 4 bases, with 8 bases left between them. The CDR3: CASSYPPGYGYTF. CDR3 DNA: TGTGCCAGCAGTTACCCACCCGGCTATGGCTACACCTTC.

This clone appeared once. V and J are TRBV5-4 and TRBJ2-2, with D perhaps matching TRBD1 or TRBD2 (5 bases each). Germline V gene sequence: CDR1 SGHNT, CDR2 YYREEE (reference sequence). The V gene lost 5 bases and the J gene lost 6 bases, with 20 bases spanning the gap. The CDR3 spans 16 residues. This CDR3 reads CASSSPAQGSAGELFF. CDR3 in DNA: TGTGCCAGCAGTTCCCCGGCCCAGGGTAGCGCCGGGGAGCTGTTTTTT. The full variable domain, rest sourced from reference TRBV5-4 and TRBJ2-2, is ETGVTQSPTHLIKTRGQQVTLRCSSQSGHNTVSWYQQALGQGPQFIFQYYREEENGRGNFPPRFSGLQFPNYSSELNVNALELDDSALYLCASSSPAQGSAGELFFGEGSRLTVL.

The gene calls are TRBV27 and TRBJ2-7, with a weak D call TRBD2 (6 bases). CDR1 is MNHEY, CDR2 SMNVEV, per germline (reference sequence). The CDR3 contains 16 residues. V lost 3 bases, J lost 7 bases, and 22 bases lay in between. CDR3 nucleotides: TGTGCCAGCAGTTTCCGTGCGCGGAGCGGGTTTGGGGAGCAGTACTTC. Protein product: CASSFRARSGFGEQYF.

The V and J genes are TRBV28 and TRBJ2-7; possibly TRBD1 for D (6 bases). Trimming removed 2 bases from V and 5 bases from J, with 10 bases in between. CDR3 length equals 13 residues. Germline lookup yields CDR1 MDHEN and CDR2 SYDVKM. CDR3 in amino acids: CASSLPHRDEQYF. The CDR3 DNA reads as TGTGCCAGCAGTTTACCCCACAGGGACGAGCAGTACTTC.

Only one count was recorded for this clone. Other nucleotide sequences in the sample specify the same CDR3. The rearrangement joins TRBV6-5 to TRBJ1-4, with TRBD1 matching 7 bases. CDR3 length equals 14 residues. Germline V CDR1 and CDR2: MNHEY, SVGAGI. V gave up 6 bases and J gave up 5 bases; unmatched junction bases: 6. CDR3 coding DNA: TGTGCCAGCAGCAGGGACAGACGGAATGAAAAACTGTTTTTT. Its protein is CASSRDRRNEKLFF.

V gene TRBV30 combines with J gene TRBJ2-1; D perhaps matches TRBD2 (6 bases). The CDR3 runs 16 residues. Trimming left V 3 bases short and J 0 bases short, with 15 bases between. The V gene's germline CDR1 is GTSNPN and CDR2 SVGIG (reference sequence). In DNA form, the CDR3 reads TGTGCCTGGAGGGAGGGGTTGGGATACTCCTACAATGAGCAGTTCTTC. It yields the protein CAWREGLGYSYNEQFF. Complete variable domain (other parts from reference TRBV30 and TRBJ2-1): SQTIHQWPATLVQPVGSPLSLECTVEGTSNPNLYWYRQAAGRGLQLLFYSVGIGQISSEVPQNLSASRPQDRQFILSSKKLLLSDSGFYLCAWREGLGYSYNEQFFGPGTRLTVL.

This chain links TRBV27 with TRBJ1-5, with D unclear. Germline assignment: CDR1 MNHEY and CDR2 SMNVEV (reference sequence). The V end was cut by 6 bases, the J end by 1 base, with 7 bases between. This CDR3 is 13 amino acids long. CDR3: CASRKQSNQPQHF. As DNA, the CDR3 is TGTGCCAGCAGGAAACAAAGCAATCAGCCCCAGCATTTT.

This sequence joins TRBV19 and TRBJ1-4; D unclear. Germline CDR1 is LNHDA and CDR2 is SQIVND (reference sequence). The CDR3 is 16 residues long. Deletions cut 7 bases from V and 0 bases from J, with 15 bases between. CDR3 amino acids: CASTEGQLPTNEKLFF. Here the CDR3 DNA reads TGTGCCAGTACCGAAGGGCAGCTACCAACTAATGAAAAACTGTTTTTT.

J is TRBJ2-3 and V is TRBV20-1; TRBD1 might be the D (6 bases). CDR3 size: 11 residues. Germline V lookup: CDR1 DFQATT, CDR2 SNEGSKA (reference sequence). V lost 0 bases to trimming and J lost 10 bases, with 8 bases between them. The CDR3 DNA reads TGCAGTGCTAGAGAGCGGACAGCGCAGTATTTT. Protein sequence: CSARERTAQYF.

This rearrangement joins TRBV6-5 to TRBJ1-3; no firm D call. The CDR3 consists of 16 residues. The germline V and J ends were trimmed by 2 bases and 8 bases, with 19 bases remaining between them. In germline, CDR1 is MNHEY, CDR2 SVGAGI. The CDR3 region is CASSYRPGFASDTIYF. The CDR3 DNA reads TGTGCCAGCAGTTACCGCCCGGGGTTCGCTTCGGACACCATATATTTT.

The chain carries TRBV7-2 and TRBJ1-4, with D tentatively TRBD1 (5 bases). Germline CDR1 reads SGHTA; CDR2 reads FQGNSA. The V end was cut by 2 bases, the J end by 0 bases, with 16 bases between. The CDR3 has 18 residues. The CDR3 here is CASSLRGPTDATNEKLFF. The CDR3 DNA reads TGTGCCAGCAGCTTAAGGGGCCCCACAGATGCAACTAATGAAAAACTGTTTTTT.

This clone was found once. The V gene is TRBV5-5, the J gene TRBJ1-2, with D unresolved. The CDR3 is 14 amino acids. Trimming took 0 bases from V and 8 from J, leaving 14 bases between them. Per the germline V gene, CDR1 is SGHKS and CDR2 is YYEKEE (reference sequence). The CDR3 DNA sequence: TGTGCCAGCAGCTTGGGGCCGCTCGGAGTAGGCTACACCTTC. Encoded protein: CASSLGPLGVGYTF.

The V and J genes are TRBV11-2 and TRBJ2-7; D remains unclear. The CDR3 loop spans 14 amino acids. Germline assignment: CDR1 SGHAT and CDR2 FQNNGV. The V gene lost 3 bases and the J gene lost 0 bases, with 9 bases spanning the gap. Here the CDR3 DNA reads TGTGCCAGCAGCTTCGACAACGGCTCCTACGAGCAGTACTTC. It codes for CASSFDNGSYEQYF. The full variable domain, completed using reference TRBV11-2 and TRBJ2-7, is EAGVAQSPRYKIIEKRQSVAFWCNPISGHATLYWYQQILGQGPKLLIQFQNNGVVDDSQLPKDRFSAERLKGVDSTLKIQPAKLEDSAVYLCASSFDNGSYEQYFGPGTRLTVT.

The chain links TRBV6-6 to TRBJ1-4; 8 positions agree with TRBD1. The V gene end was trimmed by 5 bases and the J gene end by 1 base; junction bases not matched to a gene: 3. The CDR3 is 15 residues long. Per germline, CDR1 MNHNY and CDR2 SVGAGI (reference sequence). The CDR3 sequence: CASSKGQGTNEKLFF. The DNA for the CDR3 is TGTGCCAGCAGTAAAGGACAGGGAACTAATGAAAAACTGTTTTTT.

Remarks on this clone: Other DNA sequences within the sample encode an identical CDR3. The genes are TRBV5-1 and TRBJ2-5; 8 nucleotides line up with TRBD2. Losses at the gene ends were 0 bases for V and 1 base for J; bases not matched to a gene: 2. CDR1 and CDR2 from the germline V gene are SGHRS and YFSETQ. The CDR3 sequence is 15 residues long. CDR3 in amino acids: CASSLAGGPQETQYF. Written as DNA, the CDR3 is TGCGCCAGCAGCTTGGCGGGAGGGCCCCAAGAGACCCAGTACTTC. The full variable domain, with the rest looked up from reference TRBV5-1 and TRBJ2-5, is KAGVTQTPRYLIKTRGQQVTLSCSPISGHRSVSWYQQTPGQGLQFLFEYFSETQRNKGNFPGRFSGRQFSNSRSEMNVSTLELGDSALYLCASSLAGGPQETQYFGPGTRLLVL.

The chain's CDR3 is CASGIGLAAYEQYF. The CDR3 nucleotides are TGTGCCAGCGGGATTGGACTAGCGGCATACGAGCAGTACTTC. This sequence joins TRBV6-6 and TRBJ2-5; TRBD2 matches at 10 bases. The J call is in doubt because the DNA end fits TRBJ2-7 better. The CDR3 spans 14 residues. Germline CDR1 reads MNHNY; CDR2 reads SVGAGI (reference sequence).

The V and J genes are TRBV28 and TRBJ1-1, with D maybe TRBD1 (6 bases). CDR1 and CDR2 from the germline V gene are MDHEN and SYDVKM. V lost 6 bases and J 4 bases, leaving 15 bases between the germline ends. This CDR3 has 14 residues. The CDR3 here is CASSEPGAGTEAFF. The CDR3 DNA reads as TGTGCCAGCAGCGAGCCAGGGGCGGGCACTGAAGCTTTCTTT.

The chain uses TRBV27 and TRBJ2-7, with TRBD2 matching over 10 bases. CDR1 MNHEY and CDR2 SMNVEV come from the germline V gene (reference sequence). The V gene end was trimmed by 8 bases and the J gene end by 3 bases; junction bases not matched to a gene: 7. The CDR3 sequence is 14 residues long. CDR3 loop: CASRGTSVNYEQYF. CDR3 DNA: TGTGCCAGCCGGGGGACTAGCGTTAACTACGAGCAGTACTTC.

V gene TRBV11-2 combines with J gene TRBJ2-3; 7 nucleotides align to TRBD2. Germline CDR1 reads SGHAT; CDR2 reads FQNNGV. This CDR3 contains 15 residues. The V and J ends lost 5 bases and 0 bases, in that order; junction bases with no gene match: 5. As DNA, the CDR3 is TGTGCCAGCAGCCGCTGGACTAGTAGCACAGATACGCAGTATTTT. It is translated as CASSRWTSSTDTQYF.

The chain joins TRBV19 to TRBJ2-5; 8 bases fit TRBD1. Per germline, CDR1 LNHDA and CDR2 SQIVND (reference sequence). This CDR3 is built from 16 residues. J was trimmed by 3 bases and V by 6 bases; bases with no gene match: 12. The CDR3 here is CASSLGQAYSKETQYF. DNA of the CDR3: TGTGCCAGTAGCCTGGGACAGGCCTACAGTAAAGAGACCCAGTACTTC. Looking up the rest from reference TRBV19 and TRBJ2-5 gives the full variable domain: DGGITQSPKYLFRKEGQNVTLSCEQNLNHDAMYWYRQDPGQGLRLIYYSQIVNDFQKGDIAEGYSVSREKKESFPLTVTSAQKNPTAFYLCASSLGQAYSKETQYFGPGTRLLVL.

DNA of the CDR3: TGTGCCAGCAGTCTCTCGGGAGGGTGGGTCGATGAGCAGTTCTTC. This translates into CASSLSGGWVDEQFF. The J gene is TRBJ2-1, the V gene TRBV28, with TRBD2 matching 8 bases. CDR3 size: 15 residues. Trimming at V came to 5 bases and at J to 8 bases, leaving 11 bases not matched to a gene. Germline lookup yields CDR1 MDHEN and CDR2 SYDVKM.

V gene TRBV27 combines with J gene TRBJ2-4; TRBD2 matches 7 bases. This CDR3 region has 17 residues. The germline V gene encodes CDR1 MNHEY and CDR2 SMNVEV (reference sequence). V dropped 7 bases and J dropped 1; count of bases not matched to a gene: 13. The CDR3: CASTSKGNSGAKNIQYF. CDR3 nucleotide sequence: TGTGCCAGCACTTCTAAGGGGAATAGCGGGGCCAAAAACATTCAGTACTTC.